This is a list of T cell receptor beta chains from one sample in a study of Ad26.COV2.S vaccination and SARS-CoV-2 variants. Sequencing used immunoSEQ multiplex PCR; TCRdb keeps in-frame clones, though not all of them. The data hold 320,000 or so clones, with roughly nine tenths observed a single time. Sequenced here: peripheral blood, sampled in a trial of Ad26.COV2.S vaccine versus placebo. Receptor source: a person aged 18-60 years who received the Ad26.COV2.S COVID-19 vaccine or a placebo. Each CDR3 is given with its conserved first and last residue. Each record gives: D gene, clone size, CDR3 length, V gene, J gene, CDR3 protein, CDR3 DNA. The D gene is left open where the match is weak. The listing skips clone size in some rows; elsewhere it reads once, few, many or a size class.

D gene: TRBD1
clone size: once
CDR3 length: 15
V gene: TRBV3-1/TRBV3-2
J gene: TRBJ1-5
CDR3 protein: CASSTGQVLNQPQHF
CDR3 DNA: TGTGCCAGCAGCACCGGACAGGTTCTTAATCAGCCCCAGCATTTT

D gene: NA
clone size: NA
CDR3 length: 14
V gene: TRBV6-5
J gene: TRBJ2-3
CDR3 protein: CASSLILNTDTQYF
CDR3 DNA: TGTGCCAGCAGCCTTATCCTTAACACAGATACGCAGTATTTT

D gene: NA
clone size: once
CDR3 length: 14
V gene: TRBV28
J gene: TRBJ1-2
CDR3 protein: CASSPGGSNYGYTF
CDR3 DNA: TGTGCCAGCAGCCCTGGGGGCTCTAACTATGGCTACACCTTC

D gene: NA
clone size: NA
CDR3 length: 14
V gene: TRBV4-2
J gene: TRBJ1-1
CDR3 protein: CASSHQGEGTEAFF
CDR3 DNA: TGTGCCAGCAGCCACCAGGGTGAGGGCACTGAAGCTTTCTTT

D gene: NA
clone size: NA
CDR3 length: 13
V gene: TRBV27
J gene: TRBJ2-2
CDR3 protein: CASSFLGSGELFF
CDR3 DNA: TGTGCCAGCAGTTTCTTAGGCTCCGGGGAGCTGTTTTTT

D gene: NA
clone size: NA
CDR3 length: 14
V gene: TRBV6-5
J gene: TRBJ1-1
CDR3 protein: CASSWQAEQIEAFF
CDR3 DNA: TGTGCCAGCAGTTGGCAGGCCGAACAAATAGAAGCTTTCTTT

D gene: NA
clone size: NA
CDR3 length: 18
V gene: TRBV4-3
J gene: TRBJ2-3
CDR3 protein: CASSHILGTSFSTDTQYF
CDR3 DNA: TGCGCCAGCAGCCATATTTTAGGGACATCCTTTTCGACAGATACGCAGTATTTT

D gene: NA
clone size: NA
CDR3 length: 13
V gene: TRBV21-1
J gene: TRBJ1-2
CDR3 protein: CAKGGESNYGYTF
CDR3 DNA: TGTGCCAAAGGAGGGGAGTCAAACTATGGCTACACCTTC

D gene: NA
clone size: NA
CDR3 length: 17
V gene: TRBV3-1/TRBV3-2
J gene: TRBJ1-4
CDR3 protein: CASSQGGGGLSTEKLFF
CDR3 DNA: TGTGCCAGCAGCCAAGGGGGGGGTGGTTTATCTACTGAAAAACTGTTTTTT

D gene: TRBD1
clone size: NA
CDR3 length: 16
V gene: TRBV6-6
J gene: TRBJ2-5
CDR3 protein: CASSYPGTGGEETQYF
CDR3 DNA: TGTGCCAGCAGTTATCCCGGGACAGGGGGTGAAGAGACCCAGTACTTC

D gene: NA
clone size: once
CDR3 length: 16
V gene: TRBV10-1
J gene: TRBJ1-3
CDR3 protein: CASSESRAEVGNTIYF
CDR3 DNA: TGCGCCAGCAGTGAGTCGAGGGCCGAGGTTGGAAACACCATATATTTT

D gene: NA
clone size: NA
CDR3 length: 12
V gene: TRBV5-5
J gene: TRBJ1-1
CDR3 protein: CASSPVNTEAFF
CDR3 DNA: TGTGCCAGCAGCCCAGTGAACACTGAAGCTTTCTTT

D gene: NA
clone size: NA
CDR3 length: 16
V gene: TRBV4-3
J gene: TRBJ1-3
CDR3 protein: CASSQDSRAPGNTIYF
CDR3 DNA: TGCGCCAGCAGCCAAGACAGTAGGGCACCAGGAAACACCATATATTTT

D gene: NA
clone size: once
CDR3 length: 15
V gene: TRBV6-5
J gene: TRBJ2-7
CDR3 protein: CATTSFAGAEYEQYF
CDR3 DNA: TGTGCCACCACCTCCTTCGCGGGGGCGGAGTACGAGCAGTACTTC

D gene: NA
clone size: NA
CDR3 length: 13
V gene: TRBV10-3
J gene: TRBJ2-5
CDR3 protein: CAISEGLQETQYF
CDR3 DNA: TGTGCCATCAGTGAGGGCTTACAAGAGACCCAGTACTTC

D gene: NA
clone size: NA
CDR3 length: 14
V gene: TRBV19
J gene: TRBJ2-1
CDR3 protein: CASSIGGVPHEQFF
CDR3 DNA: TGTGCCAGTAGTATAGGAGGTGTTCCCCATGAGCAGTTCTTC

D gene: NA
clone size: NA
CDR3 length: 15
V gene: TRBV5-4
J gene: TRBJ1-1
CDR3 protein: CASSSRGGIITEAFF
CDR3 DNA: TGTGCCAGCAGCTCGCGAGGGGGGATTATCACTGAAGCTTTCTTT

D gene: TRBD1
clone size: NA
CDR3 length: 16
V gene: TRBV7-9
J gene: TRBJ2-2
CDR3 protein: CASINRDRGTTGELFF
CDR3 DNA: TGTGCCAGCATCAACCGGGACAGGGGTACCACCGGGGAGCTGTTTTTT

D gene: NA
clone size: NA
CDR3 length: 14
V gene: TRBV7-9
J gene: TRBJ1-2
CDR3 protein: CASRPLNAGIGYTF
CDR3 DNA: TGTGCCAGCAGACCACTCAACGCGGGAATTGGCTACACCTTC

D gene: TRBD1
clone size: NA
CDR3 length: 15
V gene: TRBV6-5
J gene: TRBJ1-4
CDR3 protein: CASSFRTGINEKLFF
CDR3 DNA: TGTGCCAGCAGTTTCCGGACAGGGATTAATGAAAAACTGTTTTTT

D gene: TRBD1
clone size: NA
CDR3 length: 17
V gene: TRBV7-8
J gene: TRBJ1-2
CDR3 protein: CASSSALSDRGQRGYTF
CDR3 DNA: TGTGCCAGCAGCTCTGCACTCTCAGACAGGGGGCAGCGAGGCTACACCTTC

D gene: TRBD1
clone size: NA
CDR3 length: 15
V gene: TRBV4-3
J gene: TRBJ1-1
CDR3 protein: CASSHRDRGFTEAFF
CDR3 DNA: TGCGCCAGCAGCCACCGGGACAGGGGGTTCACTGAAGCTTTCTTT

D gene: NA
clone size: NA
CDR3 length: 12
V gene: TRBV30
J gene: TRBJ1-6
CDR3 protein: CAWSYRYSPLHF
CDR3 DNA: TGTGCCTGGAGTTATCGATATTCACCCCTCCACTTT

D gene: TRBD1
clone size: NA
CDR3 length: 13
V gene: TRBV6-5
J gene: TRBJ2-5
CDR3 protein: CAGRQGPLETQYF
CDR3 DNA: TGTGCCGGCCGACAGGGGCCGCTGGAGACCCAGTACTTC

D gene: TRBD2
clone size: NA
CDR3 length: 17
V gene: TRBV4-2
J gene: TRBJ2-1
CDR3 protein: CASSQEAGTSGNNEQFF
CDR3 DNA: TGTGCCAGCAGCCAAGAAGCTGGGACTAGCGGTAACAATGAGCAGTTCTTC

D gene: NA
clone size: NA
CDR3 length: 16
V gene: TRBV19
J gene: TRBJ2-3
CDR3 protein: CASSPRTHSYTDTQYF
CDR3 DNA: TGTGCCAGTAGTCCGAGGACTCACTCCTACACAGATACGCAGTATTTT

D gene: NA
clone size: NA
CDR3 length: 13
V gene: TRBV5-4
J gene: TRBJ1-2
CDR3 protein: CASSPDSLYGYTF
CDR3 DNA: TGTGCCAGCAGCCCGGACAGTTTGTATGGCTACACCTTC

D gene: TRBD1
clone size: NA
CDR3 length: 15
V gene: TRBV7-2
J gene: TRBJ2-2
CDR3 protein: CASSQQGWNTGELFF
CDR3 DNA: TGTGCCAGCAGCCAACAGGGGTGGAACACCGGGGAGCTGTTTTTT

D gene: NA
clone size: NA
CDR3 length: 16
V gene: TRBV6-2/TRBV6-3
J gene: TRBJ1-5
CDR3 protein: CASSYSRGRSPQPQHF
CDR3 DNA: TGTGCCAGCAGTTACTCGAGGGGACGGTCGCCGCAGCCCCAGCATTTT

D gene: NA
clone size: few
CDR3 length: 11
V gene: TRBV7-9
J gene: TRBJ1-2
CDR3 protein: CASSFNGGYTF
CDR3 DNA: TGTGCCAGCAGCTTCAATGGTGGCTACACCTTC

D gene: NA
clone size: NA
CDR3 length: 14
V gene: TRBV18
J gene: TRBJ1-2
CDR3 protein: CASSPEVSNYGYTF
CDR3 DNA: TGTGCCAGCTCACCCGAAGTTTCAAACTATGGCTACACCTTC

D gene: NA
clone size: once
CDR3 length: 16
V gene: TRBV9
J gene: TRBJ2-2
CDR3 protein: CASSMPLGPAVGELFF
CDR3 DNA: TGTGCCAGCAGCATGCCGCTAGGGCCCGCCGTCGGGGAGCTGTTTTTT

D gene: NA
clone size: NA
CDR3 length: 14
V gene: TRBV5-5
J gene: TRBJ1-1
CDR3 protein: CASSLEWGSPEAFF
CDR3 DNA: TGTGCCAGCAGCTTGGAGTGGGGTTCCCCTGAAGCTTTCTTT

D gene: TRBD1
clone size: once
CDR3 length: 13
V gene: TRBV29-1
J gene: TRBJ2-3
CDR3 protein: CSVEGQGPDTQYF
CDR3 DNA: TGCAGCGTTGAGGGACAGGGCCCAGATACGCAGTATTTT

D gene: TRBD2
clone size: NA
CDR3 length: 17
V gene: TRBV19
J gene: TRBJ2-2
CDR3 protein: CASIRTSGASNTGELFF
CDR3 DNA: TGTGCCAGTATCCGGACTAGCGGGGCCTCAAACACCGGGGAGCTGTTTTTT

D gene: TRBD2
clone size: NA
CDR3 length: 14
V gene: TRBV6-5
J gene: TRBJ2-1
CDR3 protein: CASSLKRGGNEQFF
CDR3 DNA: TGTGCCAGCAGCCTTAAAAGGGGAGGGAATGAGCAGTTCTTC

D gene: TRBD1
clone size: NA
CDR3 length: 15
V gene: TRBV19
J gene: TRBJ1-1
CDR3 protein: CASSTGQGFRTEAFF
CDR3 DNA: TGTGCCAGTAGTACCGGACAGGGTTTTCGCACTGAAGCTTTCTTT

D gene: NA
clone size: NA
CDR3 length: 16
V gene: TRBV7-6
J gene: TRBJ1-1
CDR3 protein: CASSSQGGGMNTEAFF
CDR3 DNA: TGTGCCAGCAGCTCACAGGGCGGGGGGATGAACACTGAAGCTTTCTTT

D gene: NA
clone size: NA
CDR3 length: 16
V gene: TRBV9
J gene: TRBJ2-7
CDR3 protein: CASSVEGSGSSYEQYF
CDR3 DNA: TGTGCCAGCAGCGTAGAAGGGAGTGGCAGCTCCTACGAGCAGTACTTC

D gene: NA
clone size: NA
CDR3 length: 15
V gene: TRBV6-2/TRBV6-3
J gene: TRBJ1-1
CDR3 protein: CASSYLGRMNTEAFF
CDR3 DNA: TGTGCCAGCAGTTACCTGGGACGCATGAACACTGAAGCTTTCTTT

D gene: TRBD2
clone size: NA
CDR3 length: 18
V gene: TRBV13
J gene: TRBJ2-1
CDR3 protein: CASSLTGLAGRTHPEQFF
CDR3 DNA: TGTGCCAGCAGCTTAACGGGACTAGCGGGGAGGACCCACCCGGAGCAGTTCTTC

D gene: NA
clone size: NA
CDR3 length: 15
V gene: TRBV4-1
J gene: TRBJ1-3
CDR3 protein: CASSQEWGIGNTIYF
CDR3 DNA: TGCGCCAGCAGCCAAGAATGGGGAATTGGAAACACCATATATTTT

D gene: NA
clone size: few
CDR3 length: 14
V gene: TRBV4-3
J gene: TRBJ2-7
CDR3 protein: CASSQGVGRYEQYF
CDR3 DNA: TGCGCCAGCAGCCAAGGGGTGGGCCGCTACGAGCAGTACTTC

D gene: NA
clone size: NA
CDR3 length: 13
V gene: TRBV28
J gene: TRBJ1-1
CDR3 protein: CASSFWSGAEAFF
CDR3 DNA: TGTGCCAGCAGTTTTTGGTCGGGAGCTGAAGCTTTCTTT

D gene: TRBD2
clone size: NA
CDR3 length: 19
V gene: TRBV6-2/TRBV6-3
J gene: TRBJ2-3
CDR3 protein: CASSYSIILAGGPTDTQYF
CDR3 DNA: TGTGCCAGCAGTTACTCGATAATCCTAGCGGGAGGGCCGACAGATACGCAGTATTTT

D gene: NA
clone size: NA
CDR3 length: 14
V gene: TRBV11-2
J gene: TRBJ2-7
CDR3 protein: CASSLEVTGYEQYF
CDR3 DNA: TGTGCCAGCAGCTTAGAAGTGACAGGCTACGAGCAGTACTTC

D gene: NA
clone size: NA
CDR3 length: 14
V gene: TRBV19
J gene: TRBJ1-1
CDR3 protein: CASSIRGTYTEAFF
CDR3 DNA: TGTGCCAGTAGTATCCGCGGGACGTACACTGAAGCTTTCTTT

D gene: NA
clone size: NA
CDR3 length: 14
V gene: TRBV9
J gene: TRBJ2-2
CDR3 protein: CASSVAGVTGELFF
CDR3 DNA: TGTGCCAGCAGCGTAGCGGGTGTTACCGGGGAGCTGTTTTTT

D gene: NA
clone size: NA
CDR3 length: 13
V gene: TRBV3-1/TRBV3-2
J gene: TRBJ2-1
CDR3 protein: CASRDSGPGEQFF
CDR3 DNA: TGTGCCAGCAGGGACAGTGGACCCGGTGAGCAGTTCTTC

D gene: NA
clone size: NA
CDR3 length: 14
V gene: TRBV5-1
J gene: TRBJ1-2
CDR3 protein: CASSSQDSGYGYTF
CDR3 DNA: TGCGCCAGCAGCTCGCAGGACAGTGGGTATGGCTACACCTTC

D gene: NA
clone size: NA
CDR3 length: 12
V gene: TRBV19
J gene: TRBJ1-2
CDR3 protein: CASRAFNYGYTF
CDR3 DNA: TGTGCCAGTCGTGCTTTTAACTATGGCTACACCTTC

D gene: TRBD1
clone size: NA
CDR3 length: 15
V gene: TRBV6-5
J gene: TRBJ2-3
CDR3 protein: CASRPRQGTTDTQYF
CDR3 DNA: TGTGCCAGCAGACCTCGACAGGGTACCACAGATACGCAGTATTTT

D gene: NA
clone size: NA
CDR3 length: 14
V gene: TRBV19
J gene: TRBJ1-2
CDR3 protein: CASKSGAGPYGYTF
CDR3 DNA: TGTGCCAGTAAATCGGGTGCAGGGCCCTATGGCTACACCTTC

D gene: NA
clone size: NA
CDR3 length: 12
V gene: TRBV18
J gene: TRBJ2-1
CDR3 protein: CASSRANNEQFF
CDR3 DNA: TGTGCCAGCTCACGTGCAAACAATGAGCAGTTCTTC

D gene: NA
clone size: NA
CDR3 length: 17
V gene: TRBV9
J gene: TRBJ1-3
CDR3 protein: CASSVGMPATAGNTIYF
CDR3 DNA: TGTGCCAGCAGCGTAGGTATGCCAGCTACGGCTGGAAACACCATATATTTT

D gene: TRBD1
clone size: NA
CDR3 length: 15
V gene: TRBV6-5
J gene: TRBJ2-7
CDR3 protein: CASSYGGTGGDEQYF
CDR3 DNA: TGTGCCAGCAGTTACGGCGGGACAGGGGGCGACGAGCAGTACTTC

D gene: TRBD2
clone size: NA
CDR3 length: 21
V gene: TRBV9
J gene: TRBJ2-1
CDR3 protein: CASSPGGGLAGSLTGYNEQFF
CDR3 DNA: TGTGCCAGCAGCCCCGGGGGGGGACTAGCGGGAAGCTTAACGGGGTACAATGAGCAGTTCTTC

D gene: NA
clone size: NA
CDR3 length: 18
V gene: TRBV11-2
J gene: TRBJ1-2
CDR3 protein: CASSLDGRGPPANYGYTF
CDR3 DNA: TGTGCCAGCAGCTTAGATGGGCGGGGTCCCCCCGCTAACTATGGCTACACCTTC